The sequence of this TCR beta chain was determined in a study of glioma-infiltrating T cells. In this sample, this clonotype turned up many times. Antigen specificity is unknown. Study conclusions and caveats: Gliomas, especially low-grade, showed above-expected tissue-blood divergence; non-neoplastic patients showed below. CDR3 overlap between tissue and blood was very small.

This CDR3 is built from 11 residues. With 0 bases removed from V and 3 bases from J, the gap between germline ends came to 3 bases. From germline, CDR1 is DFQATT and CDR2 SNEGSKA (reference sequence). Amplification of TCR alpha and beta CDR3 regions from RNA used iRepertoire nested multiplex PCR. Input was roughly 100-450 ng of tissue mRNA or PBMC total RNA. One entry per CDR3 protein, called by TCRdb with MiXCR from the multiplex PCR reads. The top ten hold roughly 30% of the sample, which has approximately 110,000 distinct CDR3 sequences, around 25% seen once. The receptor was derived from a human donor with low-grade glioma or glioblastoma, undergoing nonglioma brain surgery, or in good health (not recorded which). The sequenced material came from glioma tissue, nonneoplastic brain tissue, or PBMCs (not recorded which). The gene calls are TRBV20-1 and TRBJ2-7; D call uncertain. The CDR3 sequence is CSARDDYEQYF. The CDR3 nucleotides read TGCAGTGCTAGAGACGACTACGAGCAGTACTTC.